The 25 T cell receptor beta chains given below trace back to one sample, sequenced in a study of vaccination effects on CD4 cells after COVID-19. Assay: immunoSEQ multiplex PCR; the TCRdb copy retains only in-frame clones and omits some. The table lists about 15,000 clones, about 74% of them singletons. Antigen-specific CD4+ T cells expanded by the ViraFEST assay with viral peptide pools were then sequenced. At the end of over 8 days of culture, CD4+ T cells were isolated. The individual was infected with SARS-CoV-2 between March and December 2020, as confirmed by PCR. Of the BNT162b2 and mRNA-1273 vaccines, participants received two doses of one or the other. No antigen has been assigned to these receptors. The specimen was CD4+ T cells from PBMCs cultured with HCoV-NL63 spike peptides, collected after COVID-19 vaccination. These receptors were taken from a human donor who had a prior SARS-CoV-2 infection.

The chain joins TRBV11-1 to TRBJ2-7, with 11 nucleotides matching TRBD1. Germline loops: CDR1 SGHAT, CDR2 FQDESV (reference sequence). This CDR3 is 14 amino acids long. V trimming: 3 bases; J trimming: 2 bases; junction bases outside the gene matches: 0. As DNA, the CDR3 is TGTGCCAGCAGCTTGGGACAGGGGGCCTACGAGCAGTACTTC. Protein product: CASSLGQGAYEQYF.

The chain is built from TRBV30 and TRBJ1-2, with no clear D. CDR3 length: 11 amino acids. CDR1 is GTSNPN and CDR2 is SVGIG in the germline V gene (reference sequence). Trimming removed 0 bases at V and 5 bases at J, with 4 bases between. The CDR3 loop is CAWSVQYGYTF. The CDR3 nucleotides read TGTGCCTGGAGTGTCCAGTATGGCTACACCTTC.

As DNA, the CDR3 is TGCGCCAGCAGCTTGGAGGCGGGGGGCTACAATGAGCAGTTCTTC. Amino acids: CASSLEAGGYNEQFF. The chain has TRBV5-1 and TRBJ2-1, with 8 bases matching TRBD2. The V segment lost 0 bases and the J segment 3 bases; nucleotides outside the gene matches: 2. This CDR3 comprises 15 residues. Looked up from germline, CDR1 is SGHRS and CDR2 is YFSETQ.

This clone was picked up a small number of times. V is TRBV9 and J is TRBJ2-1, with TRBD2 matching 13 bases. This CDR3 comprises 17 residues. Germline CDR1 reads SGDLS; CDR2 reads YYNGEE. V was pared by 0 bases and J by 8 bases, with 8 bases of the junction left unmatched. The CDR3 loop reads CASSVGGLAGEIYEQFF. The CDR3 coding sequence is TGTGCCAGCAGCGTAGGAGGACTAGCGGGAGAAATCTATGAGCAGTTCTTC.

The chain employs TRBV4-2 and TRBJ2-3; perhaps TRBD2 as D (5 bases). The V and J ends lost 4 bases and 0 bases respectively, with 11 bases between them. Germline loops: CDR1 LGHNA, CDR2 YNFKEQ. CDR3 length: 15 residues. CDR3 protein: CASSPLRTSTDTQYF. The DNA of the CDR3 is TGTGCCAGCAGCCCCTTACGGACTAGCACAGATACGCAGTATTTT.

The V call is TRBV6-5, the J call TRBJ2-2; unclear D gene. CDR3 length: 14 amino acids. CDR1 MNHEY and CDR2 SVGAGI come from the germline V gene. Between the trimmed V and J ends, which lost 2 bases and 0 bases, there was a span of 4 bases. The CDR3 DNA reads TGTGCCAGCAGTTACCAGGCGAACACCGGGGAGCTGTTTTTT. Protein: CASSYQANTGELFF.

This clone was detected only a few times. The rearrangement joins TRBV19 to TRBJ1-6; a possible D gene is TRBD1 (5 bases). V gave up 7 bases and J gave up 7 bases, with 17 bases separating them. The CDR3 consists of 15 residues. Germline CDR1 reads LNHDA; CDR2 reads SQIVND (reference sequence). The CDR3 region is CASKLSRARNSPLHF. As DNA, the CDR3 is TGTGCCAGTAAACTCTCCAGGGCAAGGAATTCACCCCTCCACTTT.

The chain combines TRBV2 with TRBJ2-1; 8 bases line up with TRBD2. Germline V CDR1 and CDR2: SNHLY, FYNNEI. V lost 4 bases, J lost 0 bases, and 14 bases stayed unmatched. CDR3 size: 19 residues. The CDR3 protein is CASSALGAGASSSYNEQFF. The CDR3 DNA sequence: TGTGCCAGCAGTGCCCTGGGAGCGGGGGCCTCAAGCTCCTACAATGAGCAGTTCTTC.

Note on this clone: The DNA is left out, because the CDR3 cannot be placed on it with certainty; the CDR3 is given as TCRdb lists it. CDR3 sequence reads: CASSTSTGNQPQHF. This rearrangement joins TRBV6-6 to TRBJ1-5; no DNA check was done on the table's D call, TRBD1. Germline CDR1 reads MNHNY; CDR2 reads SVGAGI (reference sequence). The CDR3 is 14 residues long, ends included.

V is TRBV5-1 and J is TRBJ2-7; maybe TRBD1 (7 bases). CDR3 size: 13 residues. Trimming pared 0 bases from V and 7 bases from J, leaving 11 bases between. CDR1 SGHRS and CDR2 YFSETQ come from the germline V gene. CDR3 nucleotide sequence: TGCGCCAGCAGCTTGGTTCCAGGGGGGGAGCAGTACTTC. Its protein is CASSLVPGGEQYF.

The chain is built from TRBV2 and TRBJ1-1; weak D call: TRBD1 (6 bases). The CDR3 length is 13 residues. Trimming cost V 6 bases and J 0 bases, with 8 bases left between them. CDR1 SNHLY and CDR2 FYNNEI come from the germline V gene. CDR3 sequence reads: CASRDSLNTEAFF. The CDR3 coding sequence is TGTGCCAGCAGGGACAGCCTGAACACTGAAGCTTTCTTT.

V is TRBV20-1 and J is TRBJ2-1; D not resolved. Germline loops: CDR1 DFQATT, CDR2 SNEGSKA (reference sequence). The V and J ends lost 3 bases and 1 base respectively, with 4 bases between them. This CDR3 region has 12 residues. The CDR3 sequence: CSASGSYNEQFF. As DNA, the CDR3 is TGCAGTGCTAGTGGTTCCTACAATGAGCAGTTCTTC.

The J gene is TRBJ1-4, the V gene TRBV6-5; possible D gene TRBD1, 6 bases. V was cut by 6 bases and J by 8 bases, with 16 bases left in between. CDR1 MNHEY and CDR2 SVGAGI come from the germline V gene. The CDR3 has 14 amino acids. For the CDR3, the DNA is TGTGCCAGCAGCCGAGCAGGGGAGGTCGAAAAACTGTTTTTT. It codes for CASSRAGEVEKLFF.

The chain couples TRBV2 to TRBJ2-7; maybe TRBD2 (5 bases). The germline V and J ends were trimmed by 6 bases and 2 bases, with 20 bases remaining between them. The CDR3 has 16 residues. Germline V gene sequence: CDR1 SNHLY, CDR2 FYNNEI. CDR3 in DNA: TGTGCCAGCAGCCACGGGCGGGCTGGTTCCACCTACGAGCAGTACTTC. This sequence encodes CASSHGRAGSTYEQYF.

Written as DNA, the CDR3 is TGCGCCAGCAGCTTGCTAGCGGGGATGGCCGGGGAGCTGTTTTTT. This gives the protein CASSLLAGMAGELFF. This rearrangement joins TRBV5-1 to TRBJ2-2, with 9 bases matching TRBD2. The CDR3 covers 15 residues. CDR1 is SGHRS, CDR2 YFSETQ, per germline. The trim removed 1 base at V and 6 bases at J, leaving 4 bases unmatched.

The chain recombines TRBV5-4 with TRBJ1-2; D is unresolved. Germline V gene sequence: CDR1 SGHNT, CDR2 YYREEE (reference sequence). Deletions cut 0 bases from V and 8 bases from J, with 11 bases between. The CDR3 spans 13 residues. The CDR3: CASSLAGVDGYTF. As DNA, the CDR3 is TGTGCCAGCAGCTTGGCCGGGGTAGACGGCTACACCTTC.

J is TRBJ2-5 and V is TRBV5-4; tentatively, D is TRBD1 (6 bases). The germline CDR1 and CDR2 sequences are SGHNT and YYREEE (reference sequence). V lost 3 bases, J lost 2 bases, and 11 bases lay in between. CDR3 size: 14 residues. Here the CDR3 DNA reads TGTGCCAGCAGCTCTCAGACAGGTCAAGAGACCCAGTACTTC. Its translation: CASSSQTGQETQYF.

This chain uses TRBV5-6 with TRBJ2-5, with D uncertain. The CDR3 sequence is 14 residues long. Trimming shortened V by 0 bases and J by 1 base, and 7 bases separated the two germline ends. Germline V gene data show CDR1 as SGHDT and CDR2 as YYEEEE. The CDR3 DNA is TGTGCCAGCAGCTTGGGGGGATCCCAAGAGACCCAGTACTTC. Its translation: CASSLGGSQETQYF.

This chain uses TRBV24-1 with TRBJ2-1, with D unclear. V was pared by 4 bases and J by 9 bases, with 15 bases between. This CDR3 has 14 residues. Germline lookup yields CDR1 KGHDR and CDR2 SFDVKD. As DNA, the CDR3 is TGTGCCACCAGTGACCCTAACAATCTCGGTGAGCAGTTCTTC. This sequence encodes CATSDPNNLGEQFF.

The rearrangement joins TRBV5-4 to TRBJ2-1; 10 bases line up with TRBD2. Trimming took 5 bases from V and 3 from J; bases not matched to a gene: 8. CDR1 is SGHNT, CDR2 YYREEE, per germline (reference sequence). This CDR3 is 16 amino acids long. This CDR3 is CASSSGTSEFYNEQFF. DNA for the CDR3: TGTGCCAGCAGTTCCGGGACTAGCGAATTCTACAATGAGCAGTTCTTC.

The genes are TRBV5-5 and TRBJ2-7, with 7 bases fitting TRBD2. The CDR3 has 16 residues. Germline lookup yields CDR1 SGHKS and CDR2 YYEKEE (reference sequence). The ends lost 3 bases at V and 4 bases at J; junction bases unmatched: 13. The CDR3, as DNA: TGTGCCAGCAGCTCCGGTTACGGCGGGGGATCTTACGAGCAGTACTTC. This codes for CASSSGYGGGSYEQYF.

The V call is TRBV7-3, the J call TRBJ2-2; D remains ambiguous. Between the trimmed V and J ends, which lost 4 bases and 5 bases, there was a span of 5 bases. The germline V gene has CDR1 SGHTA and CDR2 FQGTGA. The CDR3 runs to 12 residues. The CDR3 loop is CASSSATGELFF. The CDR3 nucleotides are TGTGCCAGCAGCTCCGCTACCGGGGAGCTGTTTTTT.

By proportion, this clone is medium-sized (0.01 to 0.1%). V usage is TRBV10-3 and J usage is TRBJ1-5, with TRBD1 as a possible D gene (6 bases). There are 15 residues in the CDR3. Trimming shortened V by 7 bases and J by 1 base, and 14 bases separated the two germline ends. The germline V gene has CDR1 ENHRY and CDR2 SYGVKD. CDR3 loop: CAIKQGLESNQPQHF. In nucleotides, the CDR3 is TGTGCCATCAAACAGGGCCTCGAGAGCAATCAGCCCCAGCATTTT.

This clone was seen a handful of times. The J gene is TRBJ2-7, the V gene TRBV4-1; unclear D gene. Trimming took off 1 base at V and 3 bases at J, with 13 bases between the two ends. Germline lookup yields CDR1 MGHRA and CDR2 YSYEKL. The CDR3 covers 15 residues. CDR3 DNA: TGCGCCAGCAGCCAAGCGGAGTTTTCCAGCTACGAGCAGTACTTC. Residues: CASSQAEFSSYEQYF.

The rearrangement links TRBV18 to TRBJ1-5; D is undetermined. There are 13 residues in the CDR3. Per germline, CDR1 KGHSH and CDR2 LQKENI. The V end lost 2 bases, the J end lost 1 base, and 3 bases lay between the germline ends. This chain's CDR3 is CASSPDSNQPQHF. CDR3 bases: TGTGCCAGCTCACCAGACAGCAATCAGCCCCAGCATTTT.